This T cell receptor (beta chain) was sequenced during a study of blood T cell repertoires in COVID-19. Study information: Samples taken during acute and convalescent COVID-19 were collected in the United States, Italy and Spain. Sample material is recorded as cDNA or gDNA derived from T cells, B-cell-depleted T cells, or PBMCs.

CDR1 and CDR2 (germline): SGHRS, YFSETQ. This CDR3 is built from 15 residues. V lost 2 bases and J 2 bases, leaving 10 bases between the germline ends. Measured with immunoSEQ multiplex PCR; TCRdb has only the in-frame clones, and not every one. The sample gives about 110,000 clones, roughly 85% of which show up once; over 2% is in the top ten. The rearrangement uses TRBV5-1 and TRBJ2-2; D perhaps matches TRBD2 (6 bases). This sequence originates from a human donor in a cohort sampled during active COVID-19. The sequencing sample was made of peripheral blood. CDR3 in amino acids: CASSLGGYNTGELFF. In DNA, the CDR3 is TGCGCCAGCAGCTTAGGAGGGTACAACACCGGGGAGCTGTTTTTT.